A selection of T cell receptor beta chains follows, all from one sample in a study of T cell repertoires in cytomegalovirus infection. TCRdb redid the calling of the reads with MiXCR, one entry per CDR3 protein. The profile shows about 490,000 distinct CDR3 sequences, 16% of them singletons. Source material: CD8+ T cells from PBMCs. The receptors come from a human donor in good health (CMV status not recorded). Some clones in this sample may be carry-over from other donors' samples. CDR3s include the opening cysteine and the closing phenylalanine or tryptophan.

TRBV27,CASSLYGGSEAFF
TRBV2,CASSEVEAFF
TRBV28,CASSSTLPSTNEKLFF
TRBV5-5,CASSPDRFNEQFF
TRBV4-1,CASRLRAGRQETQYF
TRBV6-5,CASSYSRKGLAGGPFGNEQFF
TRBV20-1,CSARAHPGTGDENTEAFF
TRBV7-2,CASSGPSRTGNVYGYTF
TRBV20-1,CSAFRLAGGGMVSYEQYF
TRBV4-2,CASSGHLIYEQYF
TRBV9,CASSPRDGTRTEAFF
TRBV13,CASSLMRRDTEAFF
TRBV5-1,CASSSQGDETQYF